One sample yielded the 9 T cell receptor beta chains listed below, sequenced in a study of beta chain features in type 1 diabetes. Expressed TCRB transcripts were sequenced after all isolated RNA was converted to cDNA. The data were produced by immunoSEQ multiplex PCR, yet TCRdb's version contains in-frame clones alone and is incomplete. This table has over 500,000 clones, around 15% appearing once. Sequencing was performed on naive CD4+ T cells from blood. Receptors originate from a man in his late teens or twenties in good health.

The chain carries TRBV30 and TRBJ2-3; perhaps TRBD1 as D (5 bases). The length of the CDR3 is 14 residues. Germline values: CDR1 GTSNPN, CDR2 SVGIG (reference sequence). V dropped 0 bases and J dropped 1 base, with 8 bases sitting between them. The CDR3 reads CAWSVQAGTDTQYF. CDR3 in DNA: TGTGCCTGGAGTGTACAGGCCGGCACAGATACGCAGTATTTT.

This clone has only a few counts. V and J are TRBV6-5 and TRBJ2-4, with D possibly matching TRBD1 (6 bases). Germline V lookup: CDR1 MNHEY, CDR2 SVGAGI. This CDR3 region has 15 residues. The V gene lost 2 bases and the J gene lost 8 bases, with 16 bases spanning the gap. The CDR3 nucleotides are TGTGCCAGCAGTTACAGTGGGCAGGGGTGGGACATTCAGTACTTC. It is translated as CASSYSGQGWDIQYF.

A word on this clone: The junction and the germline gene differ at one end; a read error may be behind it. The chain recombines TRBV11-3 with TRBJ2-1; no firm D call. The germline V gene has CDR1 SGHNT and CDR2 YENEEA. This CDR3 region has 9 residues. CDR3 nucleotide sequence: TGTGCCAGCCACTCCCGGCTCGTCTTC. It codes for CASHSRLVF.

Only a few counts were recorded for this clone. The chain recombines TRBV20-1 with TRBJ1-1; D remains ambiguous. Germline V CDR1 and CDR2: DFQATT, SNEGSKA (reference sequence). Trimming took off 5 bases at V and 1 base at J, with 5 bases between the two ends. The CDR3 length is 11 residues. This CDR3 reads CSALQNTEAFF. The CDR3, as DNA: TGCAGTGCTCTACAGAACACTGAAGCTTTCTTT.

The sample holds a few counts of this clone. The rearrangement joins TRBV21-1 to TRBJ2-5; the DNA was not compared with TRBD2, the D call given in the table. TRBV21-1 is classified as a pseudogene. The CDR3 extends over 16 amino acids. Here the CDR3 reads CASSTSGGTYQETQYF. As DNA, the CDR3 is TGTGCCAGCAGCACGAGCGGGGGGACGTACCAAGAGACCCAGTACTTC.

The genes are TRBV7-9 and TRBJ1-1, with D possibly being TRBD1 (5 bases). With 1 base removed from V and 1 base from J, the gap between germline ends came to 13 bases. The CDR3 contains 16 residues. The V gene's germline CDR1 is SEHNR and CDR2 FQNEAQ (reference sequence). Here the CDR3 DNA reads TGTGCCAGCAGCTTAGATGGGGGTTCGGGGAACACTGAAGCTTTCTTT. This gives the protein CASSLDGGSGNTEAFF.

The rearrangement joins TRBV7-9 to TRBJ1-1, with D maybe TRBD1 (5 bases). Germline-derived CDR1 and CDR2 are SEHNR and FQNEAQ (reference sequence). This CDR3 is built from 15 residues. V shed 2 bases and J shed 10 bases, with 20 bases lying between them. The CDR3: CASSLSLGRQGGAFF. CDR3 bases: TGTGCCAGCAGCTTAAGTCTTGGCCGCCAGGGAGGAGCTTTCTTT.

V usage is TRBV23-1 and J usage is TRBJ1-5; 7 bases line up with TRBD1. TRBV23-1 is reported as an ORF; its role is uncertain. This CDR3 comprises 15 residues. Unmatched junction bases numbered 8, after V lost 7 bases and J lost 2 bases. The CDR3 sequence: CASTQPGTGNQPQHF. In DNA, the CDR3 is TGCGCCAGCACCCAACCCGGGACAGGCAATCAGCCCCAGCATTTT.

The chain uses TRBV6-5 and TRBJ1-1, with a possible D match to TRBD1 (5 bases). The CDR3 has 12 amino acids. Germline assignment: CDR1 MNHEY and CDR2 SVGAGI. V lost 2 bases and J lost 5, with 6 bases in between. CDR3 protein: CASSYKGTEAFF. For the CDR3, the DNA is TGTGCCAGCAGTTACAAGGGGACTGAAGCTTTCTTT.